Here is one T cell receptor beta chain with its context. The data belong to a study of beta chain features in type 1 diabetes. Expressed TCRB transcripts got sequenced, as all isolated RNA was reverse transcribed. The protocol was immunoSEQ multiplex PCR, while the TCRdb copy is restricted to in-frame clones and leaves out a portion. The repertoire holds roughly 450,000 clones, with 11% as singletons. V was pared by 4 bases and J by 6 bases, with 14 bases of the junction left unmatched. Germline V CDR1 and CDR2: SGHAT, FQNNGV. This CDR3 comprises 16 residues. The sample was naive CD4+ T cells from blood. The receptor was derived from a woman under 30 in good health. This chain uses TRBV11-2 with TRBJ2-7; TRBD1 matches at 8 bases. The CDR3 bases are TGTGCCAGCAGCTCGACCCAAACAGGGGGGCGAGCCGAGCAGTACTTC. Protein: CASSSTQTGGRAEQYF.